The T cell receptor (beta chain) under discussion was sequenced for a study of blood T cells in healthy people across ages. Primers used in a second PCR of roughly 7 to 12 cycles were a sample-barcoded 5' primer and a J-beta primer mix. Template switching added a 12-random-nucleotide identifier to every cDNA molecule. All samples gave at least 2.5 million CDR3-containing paired-end reads. TCRdb itself ran the 5' RACE reads through MiXCR, one entry per CDR3 protein. The sample consists of around 1,500,000 distinct CDR3 sequences, 28% of them appearing once. Between the trimmed V and J ends, which lost 0 bases and 2 bases, there was a span of 9 bases. CDR1 is MNHEY, CDR2 SVGEGT, per germline. The CDR3 extends over 15 amino acids. As concerns this clonotype: What it binds is unknown.

Broader study findings: Fewer expanded clones and more diversity marked long-lived versus aged donors.

The rearrangement uses TRBV6-2 or TRBV6-3 and TRBJ2-3; D gene ambiguous. Sequencing input: blood. This TCR came from a woman in her 30s in good health. Here the CDR3 DNA reads TGTGCCAGCAGTTACTCGCGTCAACCCACAGATACGCAGTATTTT. Translation gives CASSYSRQPTDTQYF.